The entry below gives a single TCR beta chain sequence along with its context. Its cognate antigen has yet to be identified. No much larger clonotype is one base removed from it; base qualities were not supplied. The sample comes from a study of cytomegalovirus exposure and HLA in healthy donors (dated by TCRdb to 2016 to 2017). Concerning the study at large: In an earlier analysis of 587 of the donors, 276 Gb of sequence data and 95 million to 130 million unique TCR beta sequences from 150 million to 200 million T cells were reported. Approximately 310 gigabases of sequencing data and 70 million to 100 million unique TCR sequences made up an early release that covered several hundred HLA-typed donors. Of the approximately 400 genotyped donors, over 70% fell in the genetic ancestry cluster associated with self-reported Caucasian donors. The study was designed to test whether signatures of past pathogen exposure could be identified by cataloging public T cell receptors. Using immunosequencing, the study profiled T cell repertoires from roughly 650 subjects and related those repertoires to cytomegalovirus serostatus. A separate validation cohort of over 95 different subjects was used in addition to the roughly 620-subject first cohort. The study combined high-throughput TCR immunosequencing, statistical association of individual TCRs with disease status, and machine learning to predict cytomegalovirus infection status. To study patterns of TCR occurrence, a later analysis re-analyzed previously published TCR beta repertoires from 700 or so donors and added high-resolution HLA genotyping. Rather than drawing on any new phenotypic data, the later analysis identified candidate immune exposures from TCR beta sequences and the way those sequences occurred across donors. In an earlier analysis of 587 of the donors, high-throughput TCR beta sequencing was used to judge whether each TCR beta V gene segment behaved as functional or pseudogenic. Donor age, sex, ethnicity and CMV serostatus were compiled together with the repertoire data. A later genetic analysis took genome-wide SNP genotypes for about 55% of the 666 donors and used that subset as a discovery cohort. All discovery cohort repertoires had been generated on a single sequencing platform. Class I and class II HLA loci were covered by the typing at four-digit resolution. The number of donors typed differed by locus, with 629-630 for A, B, C, DRB1 and DQB1, 522 for DQA1, nearly 610 for DPA1, and some 440 for DPB1. Roughly 5 DR-DQ haplotypes were treated as single units for association and clustering because of strong linkage in the cohort. Across some 400 genotyped donors of the cohort, an average of roughly 250,000 unique TCR beta nucleotide sequences per donor were sequenced, and roughly 20% of those sequences were non-productive. Study-wide conclusions, independent of this receptor: V-gene and J-gene trimming of TCR beta chains was associated with a missense DCLRE1C variant in a later genetic analysis, and the association was replicated in an independent cohort. In vitro tests confirmed that a few of the cytomegalovirus-associated TCR beta chains recognize cytomegalovirus antigens. In the study, about 150 TCR beta chains were listed as associated with cytomegalovirus. In a later analysis, the rate of TCR association differed among HLA loci, with DRB1 alleles having the most associated TCRs and HLA-C alleles having the fewest. Specific HLA alleles were associated with over 15,000 TCR beta sequences at a false discovery rate of 0.05 in a later analysis. Compared with equally common non-associated chains, HLA-associated TCR beta chains in a later analysis were more clonally expanded and had lower generation probabilities. Most CMV-associated TCR beta chains appeared to be HLA-restricted in a later analysis, and the HLA associations seemed to be driven largely by CMV exposure. The classifier was reported to diagnose cytomegalovirus status with high specificity and sensitivity in both the original and validation cohorts. Some IMGT-functional V segments, including TRBV6-2 and TRBV6-3, could not be distinguished by the 87-base-pair reads and were therefore excluded. The cohort was sequenced for TCR beta chains only, and without alpha or paired-chain data the features that could be detected were limited. HLA typing was unavailable for some donors at each locus, so association tests used only the typed subset. A further reported finding was that TCR beta sequences accurately predicted the HLA-A and HLA-B alleles for most subjects in the first cohort. Presence/absence analyses assumed roughly uniform sequencing depth across donors, an assumption that may not hold. Seventeen rarely observed V segments, including chromosome 9 orphons, were excluded from the earlier analysis of about 500 of the donors because counts were too low. A later genetic analysis reported fewer N-insertions in productive TCRs among donors in an Asian-associated ancestry cluster than the roughly 620-donor mean. A cluster of highly shared sequence variants was judged likely to be a technical artifact of the sequencing pipeline. Correlated functional status among segregating V segments might reflect linkage disequilibrium, but an unknown experimental factor could not be ruled out. The authors suggested that the approach could potentially be generalized to other disease states and immunological phenotypes. Broadly in line with IMGT annotations, most TCR beta V segments showed up in productive rearrangements about 87% or about 30% of the time in an earlier analysis of around 600 of the donors. Several of the top co-occurrence clusters appeared to be linked to parvovirus B19, influenza, CMV and Epstein-Barr virus, according to a later analysis. Most TCR sequences were seen in very few donors, while some public TCRs were found in many individuals. The only immune exposure information available for the cohort was CMV serostatus. Strong co-occurrence of HLA alleles, especially DR and DQ, made assigning TCR associations to individual alleles difficult.

Library construction relied on the immunoSEQ multiplex PCR assay. For the multiplex PCR, a mixture combining 60 forward primers for TCR Vbeta segments and 13 reverse primers for TCR Jbeta segments was used. Amplification of the CDR3 region of rearranged TCR beta genes was performed with a multiplex PCR assay on genomic DNA. Amplified TCR beta libraries were sequenced as 87-base-pair reads on the Illumina HiSeq System. As for the original processing: A later analysis counted about 82 million unique TCR beta chains across the 600 to 850 repertoires, and 9 million to 14 million of these chains were shared by at least two donors. Raw reads were error-corrected and collapsed into unique sequences with a nearest-neighbor algorithm that merged closely related sequences to remove PCR and sequencing errors. CDR3 sequences were aligned to IMGT reference sequences to assign V, D and J gene segments. Each retained sequence needed at least a six-nucleotide match to both a V gene segment and a J gene segment. Rearrangements were called productive when the CDR3 lacked stop codons and stayed in frame with V and J; all others were non-productive. CDR3 was defined according to IMGT convention as the region running from the second conserved V-encoded cysteine to the conserved J-encoded phenylalanine. The earlier analysis of a few hundred of the donors excluded sequences that lacked an unambiguous match to a single V gene segment. An earlier analysis of roughly 590 of the donors called V segments functional above 56.7% productive rearrangements and segregating when the between-donor standard deviation exceeded 5%. To diagnose cytomegalovirus status from the catalog of TCR beta chain sequences, a statistical classification framework was built. V and J gene assignment, in a later analysis, came from comparing TCR nucleotide sequences with IMGT/GENE-DB human TR gene sequences. The TCRdist pipeline was used in a later analysis to assign CDR3 sequences and most-parsimonious VDJ recombination scenarios. A later analysis defined each TCR beta chain by its CDR3 amino acid sequence plus V-gene family, and excluded reads lacking a unique V-gene family. To address suspected cross-contamination and a sequencing artifact, a later analysis removed a few hundred highly shared, low-generation-probability nucleotide sequences. A later analysis calculated a clonal expansion index for each public chain from normalized within-repertoire ranks of inferred template counts. Generation probabilities in a later analysis came from a VDJ recombination model fitted to out-of-frame rearrangements, and those results were checked against IGoR. Hypergeometric tests were used in a later analysis to score TCR-TCR, TCR-HLA and TCR-CMV co-occurrence, with a repertoire-size bias correction applied to the TCR pairs. To estimate false discovery rates, a later analysis permuted the HLA or CMV assignments 20 times. In a later analysis, co-occurring TCRs were grouped using DBSCAN, and TCRdist sequence similarity was added for clustering within HLA-allele-positive subsets. For co-occurrence clustering, repertoires with fewer than 30,000 or more than 120,000 public chains were excluded, along with five repertoires with anomalous nucleotide sharing. TCRdb stores this immuneACCESS table with in-frame sequences only. Part of the clones is absent; in the studies checked, under half of the shortfall reflects unresolved V genes, and no reason is known for the rest. That table furnishes V, J and clone size, whereas the DNA furnished D and trimming. The sample table shows 100,000 to 140,000 clones, and approximately 81% are seen once. The ten largest clones represent 2% to 2.5% of the sample.

In total, over 600 healthy bone marrow donors made up the cohort. At the time of sampling, every cohort member was nominally healthy, though immune exposures that went unrecorded were likely present. The donor was CMV seronegative and belonged to the group of approximately 320 seronegative cohort members. Each donor provided a peripheral blood sample, and peripheral blood mononuclear cells were used for TCR beta sequencing. Genomic DNA was extracted from the blood cell samples with the Qiagen DNeasy Blood Extraction Kit. From its cysteine to its phenylalanine, the CDR3 spans 15 amino acids. The entry retains the CDR3 DNA only, 45 bases that are in frame from base 1. Sequences MRHNA (CDR1) and SNTAGT (CDR2) are obtained from the germline V gene. V lost 10 bases and J lost 4 bases, and the count of bases not matched to a germline gene is 10.

What was sequenced was PBMCs. The receptor chain draws on TRBV6-4 and TRBJ2-3, and 11 junctional nucleotides match TRBD1. This TCR derives from a man in his thirties or forties in good health and CMV-seronegative. The DNA sequence is given as TGTGCCACCGCCCCCCGGACAGGGGGCGCAGATACGCAGTATTTT. It codes for CATAPRTGGADTQYF.